Each of the 26 T cell receptor beta chains below was sequenced from the same sample in a study of OX40 agonist ivuxolimab in advanced cancers. Only in-frame clones appear in the TCRdb table, and some are missing; sequencing was by immunoSEQ multiplex PCR. The repertoire holds roughly 86,000 clones, with 86% as singletons. The specimen comprised CD4+ or CD8+ T cells sorted from blood, sampled in a trial of the OX40 agonist ivuxolimab. The source of these receptors is an adult with an advanced solid tumor such as melanoma, head and neck, liver or kidney cancer.

The chain recombines TRBV7-7 with TRBJ2-1; D could derive from TRBD1 or TRBD2 (6 bases each). This CDR3 contains 15 residues. CDR1 is SSHAT, CDR2 FNYEAQ, per germline (reference sequence). The ends were cut back, 1 base at V and 6 bases at J, with 13 bases in the middle. The CDR3 loop reads CASSLVGGAINEQFF. In DNA, the CDR3 is TGTGCCAGCAGCTTAGTGGGGGGCGCGATCAATGAGCAGTTCTTC.

The genes are TRBV28 and TRBJ2-4; D is undetermined. Germline V gene sequence: CDR1 MDHEN, CDR2 SYDVKM. V lost 3 bases to trimming and J lost 6 bases, with 6 bases between them. The CDR3 is made up of 12 amino acids. Here the CDR3 reads CASSFMRNIQYF. The CDR3 DNA reads as TGTGCCAGCAGTTTTATGCGAAACATTCAGTACTTC.

The chain uses TRBV27 and TRBJ1-2; 7 positions agree with TRBD1. V lost 8 bases, J lost 0 bases, and 9 bases stayed unmatched. Germline CDR1 is MNHEY and CDR2 is SMNVEV (reference sequence). There are 15 residues in the CDR3. CDR3 loop: CASRDSSISNYGYTF. The DNA of the CDR3 is TGTGCCAGCCGGGACAGCTCCATTTCTAACTATGGCTACACCTTC.

This sequence joins TRBV19 and TRBJ2-7; 7 bases are a match to TRBD1. This CDR3 has 14 residues. V dropped 1 base and J dropped 3; count of bases not matched to a gene: 3. The V gene's germline CDR1 is LNHDA and CDR2 SQIVND (reference sequence). The CDR3 nucleotides read TGTGCCAGTAGTATAGCGTGGGACAGCTACGAGCAGTACTTC. Residues: CASSIAWDSYEQYF.

DNA for the CDR3: TGCAGCTTCAGTCCCGCGACAGGGCTGAACACTGAAGCTTTCTTT. Translating it yields CSFSPATGLNTEAFF. The J gene is TRBJ1-1, the V gene TRBV29-1; 7 bases line up with TRBD1. Germline CDR1 and CDR2: SQVTM and ANQGSEA. There are 15 residues in the CDR3. Trimming cost V 8 bases and J 0 bases; bases outside gene matches: 12.

The chain combines TRBV5-1 with TRBJ2-3, with 7 bases lining up with TRBD1. Germline values: CDR1 SGHRS, CDR2 YFSETQ. Unmatched junction bases numbered 8, after V lost 5 bases and J lost 2 bases. CDR3 length: 15 amino acids. For the CDR3, the DNA is TGCGCCAGCAGGCATTCGGGACAGCCCACAGATACGCAGTATTTT. Residues: CASRHSGQPTDTQYF.

As DNA, the CDR3 is TGTGCCAGCAGCTTAAGTGGGACTAGCGGATACAATGAGCAGTTCTTC. Its translation is CASSLSGTSGYNEQFF. V usage is TRBV7-3 and J usage is TRBJ2-1; 11 bases are shared with TRBD2. Germline-derived CDR1 and CDR2 are SGHTA and FQGTGA. The CDR3 loop spans 16 amino acids. J lost 4 bases, V lost 1 base, and 3 bases had no gene match.

V and J are TRBV5-1 and TRBJ2-7, with TRBD1 identical over 7 bases. Losses at the gene ends were 0 bases for V and 1 base for J; bases not matched to a gene: 4. This CDR3 region has 15 residues. The V gene's germline CDR1 is SGHRS and CDR2 YFSETQ. CDR3: CASSLATGLSYEQYF. The CDR3 nucleotides are TGCGCCAGCAGCTTGGCGACAGGGCTTTCCTACGAGCAGTACTTC.

The gene calls are TRBV7-2 and TRBJ2-7; 9 bases are shared with TRBD1. The germline gives CDR1 SGHTA, CDR2 FQGNSA. V lost 6 bases, J lost 6 bases, and 9 bases stayed unmatched. The CDR3 contains 14 residues. The DNA of the CDR3 is TGTGCCAGCAGACCTAGGACAGGGGCGCGCGAGCAGTACTTC. This encodes CASRPRTGAREQYF.

The chain combines TRBV27 with TRBJ1-6, with D uncertain. The CDR3 length is 16 residues. Trimming took 3 bases from V and 0 from J, leaving 9 bases between them. Germline V gene data show CDR1 as MNHEY and CDR2 as SMNVEV (reference sequence). CDR3 region: CASSLWKSSYNSPLHF. The CDR3 DNA reads TGTGCCAGCAGTTTGTGGAAGAGCTCCTATAATTCACCCCTCCACTTT.

The chain employs TRBV6-5 and TRBJ1-3; no clear D gene. V dropped 6 bases and J dropped 4 bases, with 4 bases sitting between them. Germline CDR1 and CDR2: MNHEY and SVGAGI. The CDR3 contains 11 residues. As DNA, the CDR3 is TGTGCCAGCAGGAACGGAAACACCATATATTTT. Translation: CASRNGNTIYF.

The count of this clone is one. The chain recombines TRBV5-1 with TRBJ2-2; D is unclear. The CDR3 sequence is 14 residues long. Per the germline V gene, CDR1 is SGHRS and CDR2 is YFSETQ. V lost 0 bases to trimming and J lost 5 bases, with 8 bases between them. CDR3 in DNA: TGCGCCAGCAGCTTGGACGCCGCTACCGGGGAGCTGTTTTTT. Amino acids: CASSLDAATGELFF.

CDR3 DNA sequence: TGTGCCAGCAGTTTTGCTCAGGCGTTCTCACCCCTCCACTTT. Its translation: CASSFAQAFSPLHF. J is TRBJ1-6 and V is TRBV28, with no clear D. Per germline, CDR1 MDHEN and CDR2 SYDVKM. Trimming removed 3 bases at V and 10 bases at J, with 13 bases between. This CDR3 has 14 residues.

This sequence joins TRBV27 and TRBJ2-5; D is possibly TRBD1 (6 bases). The germline gives CDR1 MNHEY, CDR2 SMNVEV (reference sequence). The CDR3 is made up of 14 amino acids. The V gene lost 5 bases and the J gene lost 3 bases, with 13 bases spanning the gap. This CDR3 is CASSPHDRKETQYF. CDR3 DNA: TGTGCCAGCAGTCCCCACGACAGGAAAGAGACCCAGTACTTC.

V usage is TRBV5-1 and J usage is TRBJ2-7; no clear D. Germline assignment: CDR1 SGHRS and CDR2 YFSETQ. V dropped 4 bases and J dropped 5 bases, with 10 bases sitting between them. The CDR3 extends over 12 amino acids. CDR3 protein: CASSPSLDEQYF. The CDR3 DNA is TGCGCCAGCAGCCCCTCGCTAGACGAGCAGTACTTC.

This chain joins TRBV10-2 and TRBJ2-1; 9 nucleotides line up with TRBD2. The CDR3 contains 16 residues. V lost 6 bases to trimming and J lost 6 bases; unmatched junction nucleotides: 12. Germline V gives CDR1 WSHSY, CDR2 SAAADI. The CDR3 region has the DNA TGCGCCAGCAGAGCCCCAGCGGGAGGAGGTCTCAATGAGCAGTTCTTC. This codes for CASRAPAGGGLNEQFF.

This chain links TRBV4-2 with TRBJ1-2, with D possibly TRBD1 on 6 matching bases. V gave up 2 bases and J gave up 3 bases, with 13 bases separating them. Germline loops: CDR1 LGHNA, CDR2 YNFKEQ. This CDR3 is built from 15 residues. The chain's CDR3 is CASSQLGRGYYGYTF. CDR3 bases: TGTGCCAGCAGCCAATTGGGCAGGGGATACTATGGCTACACCTTC.

The chain employs TRBV11-1 and TRBJ2-1; tentatively, D is TRBD1 or TRBD2 (6 bases each). V was trimmed by 6 bases and J by 7 bases, leaving 19 bases between them. From germline, CDR1 is SGHAT and CDR2 FQDESV (reference sequence). This CDR3 has 15 amino acids. The CDR3 coding sequence is TGTGCCAGCAGTCCCGGTGGGGGGCGAAGAAATGAGCAGTTCTTC. This codes for CASSPGGGRRNEQFF.

This rearrangement joins TRBV14 to TRBJ2-1; D gene uncertain. V lost 0 bases and J lost 0, with 12 bases in between. CDR1 is SGHDN and CDR2 is FVKESK in the germline V gene. The CDR3 is 17 residues long. CDR3: CASSQDAGLSSYNEQFF. Written as DNA, the CDR3 is TGTGCCAGCAGCCAAGACGCCGGGCTAAGCTCCTACAATGAGCAGTTCTTC.

Here the CDR3 DNA reads TGTGCCAGCAGCCAAGTGCTAGCGGGGGACGGCGAGCAGTACTTC. Translation: CASSQVLAGDGEQYF. V and J are TRBV5-6 and TRBJ2-7; 10 bases are shared with TRBD2. Germline V gives CDR1 SGHDT, CDR2 YYEEEE. The CDR3 spans 15 residues. The J segment lost 6 bases and the V segment lost 4 bases, leaving 10 bases of the junction unmatched. The full variable domain, with the rest looked up from reference TRBV5-6 and TRBJ2-7, is DAGVTQSPTHLIKTRGQQVTLRCSPKSGHDTVSWYQQALGQGPQFIFQYYEEEERQRGNFPDRFSGHQFPNYSSELNVNALLLGDSALYLCASSQVLAGDGEQYFGPGTRLTVT.

V is TRBV6-6 and J is TRBJ1-4; D unresolved. Trimming stripped 5 bases from V and 7 bases from J, with 5 bases between. The CDR3 runs 11 residues. The germline V gene encodes CDR1 MNHNY and CDR2 SVGAGI (reference sequence). The DNA of the CDR3 is TGTGCCAGCAGTCGCGGTGAAAAACTGTTTTTT. It translates to CASSRGEKLFF.

The count of this clone is one. The chain combines TRBV7-9 with TRBJ1-5; D unresolved. The germline gives CDR1 SEHNR, CDR2 FQNEAQ (reference sequence). CDR3 length: 18 amino acids. With 3 bases removed from V and 0 bases from J, the gap between germline ends came to 18 bases. CDR3 in DNA: TGTGCCAGCAGCTTGGAGGGCACCCAAAGATATAGCAATCAGCCCCAGCATTTT. Protein: CASSLEGTQRYSNQPQHF.

V is TRBV19 and J is TRBJ1-6; D might be TRBD1 (6 bases). This CDR3 has 15 residues. The V and J ends lost 4 bases and 4 bases respectively, with 11 bases between them. Germline lookup yields CDR1 LNHDA and CDR2 SQIVND (reference sequence). The CDR3 nucleotides read TGTGCCAGTAGTAGAGGGGGGCAATATAATTCACCCCTCCACTTT. Its protein is CASSRGGQYNSPLHF. Full variable domain (outside the CDR3, taken from reference TRBV19 and TRBJ1-6): DGGITQSPKYLFRKEGQNVTLSCEQNLNHDAMYWYRQDPGQGLRLIYYSQIVNDFQKGDIAEGYSVSREKKESFPLTVTSAQKNPTAFYLCASSRGGQYNSPLHFGNGTRLTVT.

V and J are TRBV5-6 and TRBJ2-5; D unclear. The germline V gene has CDR1 SGHDT and CDR2 YYEEEE. V lost 1 base and J 5 bases, leaving 12 bases between the germline ends. The CDR3 loop spans 14 amino acids. The CDR3 sequence is CASSLSKEWETQYF. The CDR3 DNA is TGTGCCAGCAGCTTGTCCAAGGAATGGGAGACCCAGTACTTC.

Worth noting for this clone: The junction differs from germline at one of its ends, possibly a read error. CDR3: CASSHGEGEGLFSF. CDR3 nucleotide sequence: TGCGCCAGCAGCCACGGCGAGGGAGAAGGTTTATTCTCCTTC. V gene TRBV4-3 combines with J gene TRBJ1-2; D is uncertain. Per germline, CDR1 LGHNA and CDR2 YSLEER. This CDR3 has 14 residues.

The V call is TRBV30, the J call TRBJ2-5, with D perhaps being TRBD1 or TRBD2 (5 bases each). The CDR3 sequence is 13 residues long. The V end lost 0 bases, the J end lost 11 bases, and 16 bases lay between the germline ends. Germline values: CDR1 GTSNPN, CDR2 SVGIG (reference sequence). CDR3 DNA: TGTGCCTGGAGTGTACTGGGAATAGGGGAGCAGTACTTC. Amino acids: CAWSVLGIGEQYF.